This TCR beta chain is from a study of long-term antiretroviral therapy in people with HIV. The wider study: The immediate-ART recommendation dates to 2015, and the earliest samples predate it by about a decade.

V was cut by 3 bases and J by 7 bases, with 15 bases left in between. Germline V gene data show CDR1 as LGHNA and CDR2 as YSLEER. The length of the CDR3 is 14 residues. Study findings and constraints: Diversity remained lower than transplant donor controls, even though it increased after ART. Repertoires from HIV showed CDR3 length ranges narrower than those of controls. Drawn between about 2004 and 2018, the blood was possibly obtained under older ART regimens.

Concerning this clone: As yet, its antigen is unknown.

The authors ran the immunoSEQ assay, v3.0, at survey level. Clones were read by immunoSEQ multiplex PCR, and TCRdb kept only the in-frame ones, dropping some. This sample has over 25,000 clones, with 95% to 96% found just once. This sequence joins TRBV4-3 and TRBJ1-2; no clear D gene. The specimen comprised unsorted PBMCs, sampled 6.6 years after starting antiretroviral therapy. The clonotype comes from a young man with HIV. The CDR3 nucleotides read TGCGCCAGCAGCCACGGTCACGAGGAGGGTGGCTACACCTTC. It specifies CASSHGHEEGGYTF.